One TCR beta chain is described in this entry. The specificity of this receptor is unknown. Per-base quality was not reported, and no clone a single base away is much larger than it. Genomic DNA was extracted with the Qiagen DNeasy kit from unsorted PBMCs and from negatively selected CD4+ and CD8+ fractions. TCR beta CDR3 regions were amplified by immunoSEQ multiplex PCR using primers annealing to V and J segments. A synthetic immune receptor repertoire was used to minimize amplification bias, and any residual bias was removed computationally once sequencing was done. On the authors' methods: Custom Python scripts were used to quantify repertoire diversity as the Shannon entropy index. The unsorted, CD4+ and CD8+ repertoires were each analyzed separately, with the exception of combined analyses, where CD4+ and CD8+ sequences were merged in silico. Clonal expansion was defined as at least a 2-fold frequency increase after treatment relative to C1D1, with a pseudocount of 0.5 for undetected baseline clones. Clones with 0 or 1 copy at C1D1 were classified as singleton clones, and clones with 2 or more copies were classified as non-singleton clones. By matching protein sequences in sorted samples from the same patient, clones expanded in unsorted samples were annotated as CD4+, CD8+ or unknown. Wilcoxon tests were applied to paired samples to test diversity changes from C1D1 to C4D1. Sourced from immuneACCESS, this table was stored by TCRdb with only in-frame sequences that have V and J called. A share of the clones is absent; for the studies checked, an unresolved V gene accounts for under half, and the remainder has no known explanation. V and J calls and clone size are as listed in that table; D and trimming were resolved from the DNA. In all, the sample holds approximately 49,000 clones, and about 80% of those were seen once. Clones ranked in the top ten supply under 20% of the sample.

This specimen's time point label, per the study, means: cycle 4 day 1 (C4D1), after more than 5 weeks of nivolumab. Every trial patient had relapsed after autologous stem cell transplantation, and cohorts A, B and C differed in prior brentuximab vedotin exposure. A total of under 70 patients with relapsed/refractory classical Hodgkin lymphoma made up the trial cohort, and each patient's best overall response was complete response, partial response or progressive disease. Trial patients were treated with single-agent nivolumab in the multi-cohort phase II CheckMate 205 trial. An independent review committee assessed best overall response by applying the 2007 International Working Group response criteria. PBMCs from the trial were collected at three points: immediately before nivolumab initiation (C1D1), and during therapy at cycle 2 day 1 and cycle 4 day 1. Peripheral blood was collected in 8 mL Vacutainer Cell Preparation Tubes, from which PBMCs were isolated by centrifugation and then cryopreserved.

The CDR3 sequence holds 13 residues, the cysteine and phenylalanine included. The read is trimmed to its CDR3 DNA, 39 bases read in frame from base 1. The germline V and J ends show losses of 9 bases and 5 bases respectively, and no gene match explains 9 bases of the junction. The CDR1 and CDR2 encoded by the germline V gene are MNHEY and SVGAGI. This entry belongs to a study of PD-1 blockade in classical Hodgkin lymphoma (dated by TCRdb to the early 2020s). General notes on the study: Nivolumab dosing was 3 mg/kg intravenously every 2 weeks, continuing until either disease progression or unacceptable toxicity. A peripheral blood immune signature of response to PD-1 blockade in classical Hodgkin lymphoma was defined using TCR beta sequencing and CyTOF. Results the study describes overall, beyond this receptor: Lower diversity was seen in patients whose nivolumab began less than 1 year after ASCT, and these patients were left out of later analyses so that immune reconstitution would not confound the results. Only a single clinical trial cohort was studied, and what caused the repertoire differences, possibly disease activity or prior therapy, remained undefined. Baseline diversity similar to that of newly diagnosed patients was observed in trial patients achieving complete response, whereas significantly lower diversity was observed in partial responders and progressors. By C4D1, a significant rise was seen in CD4+ TCR diversity but not in CD8+ TCR diversity (p=0.0027 vs p=0.16), and the rise was most apparent among complete responders (p=0.02). Baseline TCR diversity was reported to be lower in newly diagnosed patients than in healthy donors, and even lower in relapsed/refractory patients.

This clonotype was obtained from a human donor with classical Hodgkin lymphoma. The sequencing used peripheral blood mononuclear cells (PBMCs), collected before the fourth cycle of nivolumab. The sequence is built from TRBV6-5 and TRBJ1-1; TRBD1 aligns with 7 central bases. The base sequence is TGTGCCAGTAAGCAGGGGGTTAGGACTGAAGCTTTCTTT. It translates to CASKQGVRTEAFF.